The clone carrying this TCR beta chain was picked up one time. The data stem from a study of blood T cells in healthy people across ages. This CDR3 comprises 14 residues. Trimming cost V 4 bases and J 4 bases, with 14 bases left between them. The germline CDR1 and CDR2 sequences are DFQATT and SNEGSKA (reference sequence). A second PCR of about 7 to 11 cycles used a sample-barcoded 5' primer and a J-beta primer mix. TCRdb re-called the 5' RACE reads through MiXCR, storing one row per CDR3 protein. The sample contains about 830,000 distinct CDR3 sequences, about 62% of which appear only once. V and J are TRBV20-1 and TRBJ2-1, with D perhaps TRBD2 (7 bases). The specimen was blood. The clonotype was recovered from a young man in good health. This chain's CDR3 is CSATEGGSYNEQFF. Written as DNA, the CDR3 is TGCAGTGCTACAGAGGGGGGGTCTTACAATGAGCAGTTCTTC.